This T cell receptor (beta chain) came from a study of CD8+CD57+ T cells in acquired aplastic anemia. In the study overall: Sorted CD4+ and CD8+ cells gave a mean 3.2 ug DNA, range 0.2 to 27.4 ug. In CD4+ cells, healthy donors produced an average of approximately 9.9 million reads.

The CDR3 has 14 amino acids. CDR1 is SSHAT and CDR2 is FNYEAQ in the germline V gene (reference sequence). This clonotype was seen just once. Antigen specificity is unknown. Germline and junction disagree at one end, which may indicate a read error. TCR beta VDJ combinations and CDR3 sequences were profiled from genomic DNA. TCRdb re-called the reads through MiXCR, storing one row per CDR3 protein. The sample includes around 400,000 distinct CDR3 sequences, 65% to 80% of them seen just once. Findings and caveats of the study: Overlap between patients and controls comprised roughly 28 CD8+ CDR3 sequences.

The receptor comes from a human donor in good health, serving as a control. The chain uses TRBV7-7 and TRBJ2-7; TRBD2 aligns across 10 bases. Sample: sorted CD4+, CD8+, or CD8+CD57+ T cells (not recorded which) from PBMCs. The CDR3 here is CASSPRPLAGVMSF. In DNA, the CDR3 is TGTGCTAGCAGCCCCCGCCCCCTAGCGGGGGTTATGAGCTTC.